This TCR beta chain emerged from a study of OX40 agonist ivuxolimab in advanced cancers. Study information: Previous treatment with anti-PD-1, anti-PD-L1 or anti-CTLA-4 therapy was allowed; 35% to 50% had received some.

General study findings and limits: Both CD4+ and CD8+ T cell populations in blood had undergone clonal expansion by week 6 at 0.1 to 3.0 mg/kg.

Trimming removed 9 bases from V and 7 bases from J; junction bases left unmatched: 4. The CDR3 extends over 13 amino acids. Germline CDR1 reads LNHDA; CDR2 reads SQIVND (reference sequence). This clone was counted between two and nine times. The target antigen is unknown. Repertoires were generated with immunoSEQ multiplex PCR, while TCRdb's copy carries only in-frame clones and drops some. Of about 12,000 clones in the sample, 80% to 90% were seen once. This specimen consisted of CD4+ or CD8+ T cells sorted from blood, obtained in a trial of the OX40 agonist ivuxolimab. The rearrangement uses TRBV19 and TRBJ2-1, with TRBD2 matching 12 bases. The source of this sequence is an adult with an advanced solid tumor such as melanoma, head and neck, liver or kidney cancer. The CDR3 loop reads CASGTSGLNEQFF. CDR3 in DNA: TGTGCCAGCGGGACTAGCGGGTTGAATGAGCAGTTCTTC.